The T cell receptor (beta chain) under discussion was sequenced for a study of shared clonotypes between healthy human individuals (dated by TCRdb to 2018 to 2021). For context, the study as a whole: Three men and a couple of women, aged 18 to 49 years, made up the cohort. For each donor, CD4 naive and CD4 memory were each run on three plates, CD8 naive on two plates, and CD8 memory on one plate. To estimate repertoire size and how much clonotype sharing occurs between individuals, the study deeply sequenced the blood TCR repertoires of roughly 5 healthy adults. To increase sequencing depth and limit assay-specific biases, TCR repertoire library preparation and sequencing were carried out by different laboratories using diverse techniques. Leukapheresis yielded between about 0.9 and 8.9 billion PBMCs per donor.

The donors were healthy, HIV-negative adults who had no recently reported acute infections or vaccinations. Only Caucasian adults living in Nashville, Tennessee, USA were represented among the donors. CD4+ T cells were enriched by magnetic negative selection; naive cells were then positively selected on CD45RA, and the negative fraction formed the memory subset. Blood was collected by leukapheresis, and PBMCs were isolated by Ficoll-Histopaque density gradient centrifugation and then cryopreserved in liquid nitrogen vapor phase. Analytical flow cytometry was used to check the purity and quantity of each magnetically sorted T cell population. Genomic DNA was isolated from every sorted fraction and measured by UV absorbance on a Nanodrop 2000c. A word on this clone: Its antigen is still unknown. Base-call qualities are not available, and no considerably larger clone is one nucleotide away.

Study-wide findings and limitations: Naive subsets generally had larger estimated clonotype richness than memory subsets did. Compared with non-shared clonotypes, clonotypes shared by all four sorted-subset donors had higher generation probabilities. Because the study included only a small number of donors, the genetic and exposure-history diversity represented was limited. Pairwise subsampling indicated that sequencing depth was expected to affect the degree of clonotype sharing among donors. Rarefaction of sorted-subset datasets indicated incomplete sequencing despite the large sequencing depth. When several donors were compared, the shared fraction of clonotypes was about 5% for naive CD4, more than 3% for naive CD8, 2% to 2.5% for memory CD4, and roughly 0.4% for memory CD8. Sampling was restricted to blood, and TCR repertoires in tissue are likely to differ from TCR repertoires in blood.

Trimming accounts for 2 bases at V and 1 base at J, while the number of junction bases matched to no gene is 7. CDR1 and CDR2 are read off the germline V gene (reference sequence) as GTSNPN and SVGIG. The CDR3 starts with the cysteine, ends with the phenylalanine, and has 17 residues. Only the CDR3 region is kept as DNA, spanning 51 bases read in frame from base 1. Using the deep immunoSEQ assay, TCR CDR3 regions were amplified from genomic DNA by multiplex PCR. Extracted genomic DNA from each cell subset was distributed evenly across all wells of several immunoSEQ 96-well plates, and each plate was treated as a replicate. For sorted subsets, each replicate PCR was loaded with about 0.2 ug genomic DNA, equivalent to some 31,000 T cell genomes. The purified libraries were quantified using a Qubit 3.0 fluorometer, sized with a Bioanalyzer 2100, and then quantified again using the KAPA Library Quantification kit. Every immunoSEQ 96-well plate was sequenced on a separate single-read 150-cycle Illumina NextSeq 550 flow cell. The authors' pipeline ran thus. The immunoSEQ output contained only junctional sequences without quality scores, so filtering could not match that applied to full-length reads. Sequences were annotated with PyIR, a Python wrapper for IgBLAST v1.9, and V/J genes and CDR3 were assigned using IMGT germline references. Reads were filtered out if the reads had weak V/J assignments (E-value above 1e-6), no CDR3, stop codons, out-of-frame junctions, or ambiguous translated residues. V3J clonotypes were defined as sequences sharing the same inferred V gene, J gene, and CDR3 amino acid sequence. The percentage overlap between two repertoires was calculated by dividing the number of shared unique clonotypes by the size of the smaller repertoire. Three approaches were used to assess repertoire richness: RTK rarefaction, the Chao1 estimator, and Recon v2.1 estimates of unobserved clonotypes. OLGA was used to compute generation probabilities for all TCRbeta clonotypes that the gDNA method yielded from a few donors. Entries here come from immuneACCESS through TCRdb and include only in-frame sequences with V and J called. Some clones fail to appear in such tables; in the studies checked, an unresolved V gene covers under half of the shortfall, and the cause of the remainder is unknown. V and J calls and clone size come straight from that table; D and trimming were deduced from the DNA. For this sample the table gives 800,000 to 1,200,000 clones, of which roughly 74% were detected only once. The top ten clonotypes cover under 0.65% of the sample.

In this chain, TRBV30 is recombined with TRBJ1-5; the central 11 bases match TRBD1. The clonotype originates from a man younger than 35 in good health. Some clones in this sample may be carry-over from other donors' samples. The sample consisted of memory CD4+ T cells from PBMCs. This specimen's cell subset or site label, per the study, means: CD45RA-negative fraction. The CDR3 is CAWSSRRTGGSNQPQHF. The sequence in DNA is TGTGCCTGGAGTTCCCGGAGGACAGGGGGCAGCAATCAGCCCCAGCATTTT. When the CDR3 is completed using the reference TRBV30 and TRBJ1-5 genes on either side, the full variable domain is SQTIHQWPATLVQPVGSPLSLECTVEGTSNPNLYWYRQAAGRGLQLLFYSVGIGQISSEVPQNLSASRPQDRQFILSSKKLLLSDSGFYLCAWSSRRTGGSNQPQHFGDGTRLSIL.